The 30 T cell receptor beta chains reported below all come from one sample, sequenced in a study of shared clonotypes between healthy human individuals. Clones were sequenced by immunoSEQ multiplex PCR, and TCRdb holds only the in-frame ones, with some missing. The sample includes fewer than 1.8 million clones, less than 99% of them seen just once. The sequenced sample consisted of naive CD4+ T cells sorted from blood. Subset in this sample: CD45RA+ positively selected. The origin of the receptors is a man under 40 in good health.

V gene TRBV18 combines with J gene TRBJ2-1; D gene unclear. Between the trimmed V and J ends, which lost 5 bases and 1 base, there was a span of 12 bases. Germline CDR1 reads KGHSH; CDR2 reads LQKENI. The CDR3 contains 15 residues. The CDR3 bases are TGTGCCAGCTCATCCGATTGGGGTTCCTACAATGAGCAGTTCTTC. Protein sequence: CASSSDWGSYNEQFF. The entire variable domain, with the rest obtained from reference TRBV18 and TRBJ2-1, is as follows: NAGVMQNPRHLVRRRGQEARLRCSPMKGHSHVYWYRQLPEEGLKFMVYLQKENIIDESGMPKERFSAEFPKEGPSILRIQQVVRGDSAAYFCASSSDWGSYNEQFFGPGTRLTVL.

The V and J genes are TRBV7-9 and TRBJ1-4, with D hard to call. Trimming took 5 bases from V and 6 from J, leaving 10 bases between them. Germline V gene data show CDR1 as SEHNR and CDR2 as FQNEAQ (reference sequence). The CDR3 sequence is 13 residues long. CDR3 protein: CASSTGSYEKLFF. In DNA, the CDR3 is TGTGCCAGCAGCACCGGGTCCTATGAAAAACTGTTTTTT.

V and J are TRBV28 and TRBJ1-5; 12 nucleotides line up with TRBD1. The CDR3 has 16 residues. With V trimmed by 5 bases and J by 7 bases, 9 bases remained unmatched. The germline V gene has CDR1 MDHEN and CDR2 SYDVKM. The chain's CDR3 is CASSLGTGGARQPQHF. The CDR3 region has the DNA TGTGCCAGCAGTCTGGGGACAGGGGGCGCGAGACAGCCCCAGCATTTT. Variable domain in full (rest from reference TRBV28 and TRBJ1-5): DVKVTQSSRYLVKRTGEKVFLECVQDMDHENMFWYRQDPGLGLRLIYFSYDVKMKEKGDIPEGYSVSREKKERFSLILESASTNQTSMYLCASSLGTGGARQPQHFGDGTRLSIL.

The chain carries TRBV28 and TRBJ2-7; no firm D call. V shed 3 bases and J shed 0 bases, with 9 bases lying between them. This CDR3 contains 14 residues. Germline V gene sequence: CDR1 MDHEN, CDR2 SYDVKM. In DNA form, the CDR3 reads TGTGCCAGCAGTTTTCTTCGGAGCTCCTACGAGCAGTACTTC. Protein: CASSFLRSSYEQYF.

The chain is built from TRBV28 and TRBJ1-2; D not certain. This CDR3 is 15 amino acids long. Trimming removed 2 bases at V and 4 bases at J, with 14 bases between. From germline, CDR1 is MDHEN and CDR2 SYDVKM. Here the CDR3 DNA reads TGTGCCAGCAGTTTAGCGGACCTTGGGAGCTATGGCTACACCTTC. Its translation is CASSLADLGSYGYTF.

As concerns this clone: In the same sample, other DNA sequences code for this CDR3. This chain uses TRBV19 with TRBJ1-4; no definite D call. The germline V gene has CDR1 LNHDA and CDR2 SQIVND (reference sequence). This CDR3 has 12 amino acids. V was trimmed by 4 bases and J by 5 bases, leaving 5 bases between them. The CDR3 here is CASSTTNEKLFF. The CDR3 DNA sequence: TGTGCCAGTAGTACGACAAATGAAAAACTGTTTTTT.

The chain uses TRBV5-4 and TRBJ1-1; D not resolved. Germline assignment: CDR1 SGHNT and CDR2 YYREEE (reference sequence). This CDR3 is 15 amino acids long. Trimming stripped 3 bases from V and 4 bases from J, with 16 bases between. CDR3 nucleotides: TGTGCCAGCAGCTCGCCCCAAGGGTCGGGCACTGAAGCTTTCTTT. Its translation is CASSSPQGSGTEAFF.

The chain combines TRBV6-1 with TRBJ1-5, with TRBD1 identical over 7 bases. J lost 3 bases, V lost 3 bases, and 8 bases had no gene match. Germline V gives CDR1 MNHNS, CDR2 SASEGT. This CDR3 spans 16 amino acids. CDR3 bases: TGTGCCAGCAGTGACGGGACAGACCTTTACAATCAGCCCCAGCATTTT. This translates into CASSDGTDLYNQPQHF.

The chain carries TRBV6-1 and TRBJ1-5; no clear D. Trimming shortened V by 5 bases and J by 3 bases, and 14 bases separated the two germline ends. Germline values: CDR1 MNHNS, CDR2 SASEGT. This CDR3 region has 15 residues. The CDR3 nucleotides are TGTGCCAGCAGTCCACAATTGGGTTTCAATCAGCCCCAGCATTTT. It encodes CASSPQLGFNQPQHF.

This clone was observed a single time. This chain connects TRBV9 to TRBJ2-1; 7 bases map to TRBD1. Germline V gene lookup returns CDR1 SGDLS and CDR2 YYNGEE. The V and J ends lost 1 base and 7 bases, in that order; junction bases with no gene match: 8. This CDR3 region has 15 residues. The DNA for the CDR3 is TGTGCCAGCAGCGTATTAACAGGGGCTAGTAATGAGCAGTTCTTC. Its protein product is CASSVLTGASNEQFF.

This rearrangement joins TRBV4-3 to TRBJ2-1; D is possibly TRBD2 (6 bases). This CDR3 comprises 14 residues. Germline V lookup: CDR1 LGHNA, CDR2 YSLEER. V was clipped by 3 bases and J by 16 bases, with 22 bases between them. The CDR3 spells CASSQLRSQTGVFF. Here the CDR3 DNA reads TGCGCCAGCAGCCAGCTAAGGAGTCAAACGGGGGTCTTCTTC.

CDR3 sequence: CASSLFQGASDTQYF. The CDR3 DNA sequence: TGTGCCAGCAGCTTGTTCCAGGGGGCCTCAGATACGCAGTATTTT. V and J are TRBV5-4 and TRBJ2-3; 8 nucleotides align to TRBD1. Trimming took 1 base from V and 4 from J; bases not matched to a gene: 5. Per germline, CDR1 SGHNT and CDR2 YYREEE (reference sequence). This CDR3 is 15 amino acids long.

The count of this clone is one. V usage is TRBV10-3 and J usage is TRBJ2-1; 10 nucleotides agree with TRBD2. V shed 3 bases and J 0 bases; nucleotides not matched to a gene: 8. CDR1 and CDR2 (germline): ENHRY, SYGVKD. The length of the CDR3 is 18 residues. The CDR3 loop reads CAISEYLAGEPSYNEQFF. CDR3 DNA: TGTGCCATCAGTGAATATCTAGCGGGAGAACCCTCCTACAATGAGCAGTTCTTC.

The chain couples TRBV28 to TRBJ2-3; 12 bases fit TRBD2. The length of the CDR3 is 17 residues. Germline V gene data show CDR1 as MDHEN and CDR2 as SYDVKM. After removal of 6 bases from V and 9 bases from J, the junction contained 16 bases not matched to a gene. The CDR3 nucleotides read TGTGCCAGCAGCCTCACACCCCTAGCGGGAGGGGAAGAAACGCAGTATTTT. Encoded protein: CASSLTPLAGGEETQYF.

This chain links TRBV6-1 with TRBJ2-2; D is uncertain. Germline CDR1 is MNHNS and CDR2 is SASEGT. The CDR3 runs to 12 residues. V lost 7 bases and J lost 9, with 12 bases in between. CDR3 sequence reads: CASTDGGRELFF. DNA of the CDR3: TGTGCCAGCACCGATGGTGGCCGGGAGCTGTTTTTT.

In the case of this clone: The DNA is left out, because the CDR3 cannot be placed on it with certainty; the CDR3 is given as TCRdb lists it. The chain's CDR3 is CASSSSTGMMKTQYF. The chain couples TRBV27 to TRBJ2-5; TRBD1 reflects the table's D call only, with no check against the DNA. Inclusive of both ends, the CDR3 amounts to 15 amino acids. CDR1 and CDR2 (germline): MNHEY, SMNVEV (reference sequence).

This chain links TRBV21-1 with TRBJ2-5; TRBD2, the table's D call, lacks a check against the DNA. TRBV21-1 is assigned pseudogene status. CDR3 length: 18 amino acids. CDR3 in DNA: TGTGCCAGCAGCAAGTGGACTAGCGGGAGTGGCACACAAGAGACCCAGTACTTC. Translated: CASSKWTSGSGTQETQYF.

The gene calls are TRBV18 and TRBJ2-7; tentatively, D is TRBD2 (7 bases). Trimming pared 3 bases from V and 2 bases from J, leaving 14 bases between. Germline V gene sequence: CDR1 KGHSH, CDR2 LQKENI. This CDR3 is 15 amino acids long. CDR3 region: CASSPRGAATYEQYF. As DNA, the CDR3 is TGTGCCAGCTCACCTCGGGGGGCCGCTACCTACGAGCAGTACTTC.

The J gene is TRBJ2-4, the V gene TRBV11-2; D may be TRBD2 (6 bases). The CDR3 has 15 amino acids. From germline, CDR1 is SGHAT and CDR2 FQNNGV. Deletions cut 6 bases from V and 0 bases from J, with 12 bases between. The CDR3 spells CASSQVGGAKNIQYF. The CDR3 DNA reads TGTGCCAGCAGTCAAGTCGGGGGAGCCAAAAACATTCAGTACTTC.

V gene TRBV5-4 combines with J gene TRBJ1-1, with no clear D. The CDR3 runs 12 residues. CDR1 is SGHNT, CDR2 YYREEE, per germline (reference sequence). The V gene lost 4 bases and the J gene lost 1 base, with 5 bases spanning the gap. The CDR3 spells CASSQPNTEAFF. DNA for the CDR3: TGTGCCAGCAGCCAGCCGAACACTGAAGCTTTCTTT.

V is TRBV5-1 and J is TRBJ2-5; 7 bases align to TRBD1. The CDR3 is 15 amino acids. Germline-derived CDR1 and CDR2 are SGHRS and YFSETQ. The V segment lost 3 bases and the J segment 0 bases; nucleotides outside the gene matches: 5. The CDR3 sequence: CASSWGQQYQETQYF. The CDR3 bases are TGCGCCAGCAGCTGGGGACAGCAATACCAAGAGACCCAGTACTTC.

This clone was seen just once. The chain carries TRBV2 and TRBJ2-2, with D unresolved. Deletions cut 6 bases from V and 4 bases from J, with 12 bases between. CDR3 size: 14 residues. Germline assignment: CDR1 SNHLY and CDR2 FYNNEI. In DNA, the CDR3 is TGTGCCAGCAGCGTTATGGAAGGCACCGGGGAGCTGTTTTTT. It is translated as CASSVMEGTGELFF.

The rearrangement links TRBV5-1 to TRBJ1-1; 7 positions match TRBD1. Germline V gives CDR1 SGHRS, CDR2 YFSETQ. V gave up 5 bases and J gave up 3 bases; unmatched junction bases: 10. CDR3 length: 15 residues. This CDR3 reads CASSGEGAGDTEAFF. The CDR3 region has the DNA TGCGCCAGCAGTGGGGAGGGGGCAGGGGACACTGAAGCTTTCTTT.

Note on this clone: Other DNA sequences of this sample code for an identical CDR3. This rearrangement joins TRBV11-3 to TRBJ2-3, with 7 bases that match TRBD1. Germline V lookup: CDR1 SGHNT, CDR2 YENEEA. V was pared by 1 base and J by 2 bases, with 3 bases of the junction left unmatched. The CDR3 covers 15 residues. CDR3 nucleotide sequence: TGTGCCAGCAGCTTAGGACAGGGATCCACAGATACGCAGTATTTT. Amino acids: CASSLGQGSTDTQYF.

This clone was picked up one time. The V and J genes are TRBV4-1 and TRBJ2-1; 10 positions match TRBD2. Trimming at V came to 0 bases and at J to 4 bases, leaving 3 bases not matched to a gene. The CDR3 totals 16 residues. Germline values: CDR1 MGHRA, CDR2 YSYEKL. The DNA of the CDR3 is TGCGCCAGCAGCCAAGACCATAGCGGGAGGTACAATGAGCAGTTCTTC. Translated: CASSQDHSGRYNEQFF.

The V and J genes are TRBV4-2 and TRBJ2-5, with D possibly matching TRBD1 (5 bases). The CDR3 totals 15 residues. The germline V and J ends were trimmed by 4 bases and 4 bases, with 16 bases remaining between them. Germline loops: CDR1 LGHNA, CDR2 YNFKEQ. The chain's CDR3 is CASSPGHSVGETQYF. The CDR3 nucleotides are TGTGCCAGCAGCCCCGGACACTCCGTCGGAGAGACCCAGTACTTC.

J is TRBJ2-3 and V is TRBV27, with 10 bases that match TRBD2. The germline V gene has CDR1 MNHEY and CDR2 SMNVEV (reference sequence). With V trimmed by 5 bases and J by 0 bases, 26 bases remained unmatched. The CDR3 is 23 residues long. DNA for the CDR3: TGTGCCAGCAGTCGTCGGGTGTCTAGCGGGAGTCATTCGCATGTACTTAGCACAGATACGCAGTATTTT. It translates to CASSRRVSSGSHSHVLSTDTQYF.

The gene calls are TRBV19 and TRBJ2-1; D possibly corresponds to TRBD2 (5 bases). The CDR3 extends over 16 amino acids. CDR1 is LNHDA, CDR2 SQIVND, per germline (reference sequence). Trimming took off 3 bases at V and 0 bases at J, with 12 bases between the two ends. CDR3 amino acids: CASSITSGSSYNEQFF. DNA of the CDR3: TGTGCCAGTAGTATTACAAGCGGAAGCTCCTACAATGAGCAGTTCTTC.

The V gene is TRBV29-1, the J gene TRBJ2-7, with 8 bases identical to TRBD2. V dropped 2 bases and J dropped 3; count of bases not matched to a gene: 6. This CDR3 region has 14 residues. Germline loops: CDR1 SQVTM, CDR2 ANQGSEA. This chain's CDR3 is CSVESGSGGYEQYF. CDR3 DNA sequence: TGCAGCGTTGAATCGGGGAGCGGGGGCTACGAGCAGTACTTC.

For this clone: Other DNA sequences from this sample encode an identical CDR3 as well. The chain joins TRBV29-1 to TRBJ2-5, with TRBD2 identical over 13 bases. The CDR3 has 14 residues. The V gene's germline CDR1 is SQVTM and CDR2 ANQGSEA. V was pared by 6 bases and J by 5 bases, with 6 bases of the junction left unmatched. CDR3 sequence: CSVGLAGVGETQYF. In DNA form, the CDR3 reads TGCAGCGTCGGACTAGCGGGAGTAGGGGAGACCCAGTACTTC.